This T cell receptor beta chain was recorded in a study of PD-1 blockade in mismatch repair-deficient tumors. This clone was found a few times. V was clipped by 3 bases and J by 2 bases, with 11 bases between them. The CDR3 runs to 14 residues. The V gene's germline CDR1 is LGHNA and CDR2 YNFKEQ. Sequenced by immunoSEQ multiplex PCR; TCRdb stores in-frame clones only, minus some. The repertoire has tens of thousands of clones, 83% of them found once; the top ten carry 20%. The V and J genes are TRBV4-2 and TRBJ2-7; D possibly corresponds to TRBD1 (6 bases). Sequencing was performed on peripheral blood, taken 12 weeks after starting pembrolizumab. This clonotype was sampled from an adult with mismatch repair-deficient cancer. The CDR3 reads CASSHNRDPYEQYF. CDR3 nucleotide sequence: TGTGCCAGCAGCCACAACAGGGACCCCTACGAGCAGTACTTC.